The 9 T cell receptor beta chains below come from one sample, sequenced in a study of control samples from healthy donors and cancer patients. Here immunoSEQ multiplex PCR was the method, and the copy in TCRdb shows in-frame clones only, minus some. This sample has roughly 400,000 clones; roughly 90% occur once, and the top ten carry 5.5% to 7.5%. Sequencing was done on a sample of PBMCs. The receptors derive from a man aged 40-49 years with head and neck cancer.

This chain uses TRBV14 with TRBJ1-2, with D possibly matching TRBD1 (5 bases). Germline V gives CDR1 SGHDN, CDR2 FVKESK. The CDR3 has 15 residues. The ends were cut back, 4 bases at V and 3 bases at J, with 15 bases in the middle. CDR3 region: CASSPRAGGDYGYTF. The DNA for the CDR3 is TGTGCCAGCAGCCCCCGGGCTGGGGGAGACTATGGCTACACCTTC.

The J gene is TRBJ2-7, the V gene TRBV15; 7 bases fit TRBD1. The CDR3 is 13 amino acids. The V gene's germline CDR1 is LNHNV and CDR2 YYDKDF (reference sequence). J gave up 5 bases and V 4 bases, and 5 bases lay outside the gene matches. CDR3 amino acids: CATSNRQGDEQYF. The CDR3 DNA sequence: TGTGCCACCAGCAACAGACAGGGAGACGAGCAGTACTTC.

This chain uses TRBV3-1 (or the pseudogene TRBV3-2) with TRBJ1-2; D ambiguous. The CDR3 runs 15 residues. V lost 0 bases and J 7 bases, leaving 15 bases between the germline ends. Per germline, CDR1 LGHDT and CDR2 YNNKEL (reference sequence). In DNA, the CDR3 is TGTGCCAGCAGCCAAGACCTGGCCGGGTTTGTTGGCTACACCTTC. Protein: CASSQDLAGFVGYTF.

Details on this clone: Additional DNA sequences in this sample encode the identical CDR3. This chain connects TRBV18 to TRBJ2-1; 7 bases fit TRBD1. CDR3 length: 16 residues. Germline V gene data show CDR1 as KGHSH and CDR2 as LQKENI. The trim removed 3 bases at V and 2 bases at J, leaving 7 bases unmatched. The DNA of the CDR3 is TGTGCCAGCTCACCCCCCGACAGGGCTACCTACAATGAGCAGTTCTTC. Its protein product is CASSPPDRATYNEQFF.

The V call is TRBV6-2 or TRBV6-3, the J call TRBJ1-5, with TRBD1 matching 9 bases. The CDR3 covers 14 residues. CDR1 and CDR2 (germline): MNHEY, SVGEGT. With V trimmed by 5 bases and J by 5 bases, 4 bases remained unmatched. Written as DNA, the CDR3 is TGTGCCAGCAGTCTGGACAGGGGAGATCAGCCCCAGCATTTT. Translated, it gives CASSLDRGDQPQHF.

Note on this clone: Other DNA sequences within the sample encode an identical CDR3. The chain recombines TRBV11-2 with TRBJ1-2; D is uncertain. This CDR3 spans 16 amino acids. V was clipped by 5 bases and J by 2 bases, with 18 bases between them. Germline V CDR1 and CDR2: SGHAT, FQNNGV. The CDR3 DNA follows: TGTGCCAGCAGCGTAAGGCGTGCCAGAATAAACTATGGCTACACCTTC. Translating gives CASSVRRARINYGYTF.

The chain uses TRBV14 and TRBJ1-4; a weak D match, TRBD1 (5 bases). The CDR3 loop spans 15 amino acids. With 5 bases removed from V and 8 bases from J, the gap between germline ends came to 18 bases. From germline, CDR1 is SGHDN and CDR2 FVKESK. The CDR3 nucleotides read TGTGCCAGCAGCACCGTCGGAGGGGTGAGGGAAAAACTGTTTTTT. Its protein is CASSTVGGVREKLFF.

The V and J genes are TRBV2 and TRBJ2-3; TRBD1 might be the D (6 bases). Trimming shortened V by 1 base and J by 6 bases, and 11 bases separated the two germline ends. Per the germline V gene, CDR1 is SNHLY and CDR2 is FYNNEI. The CDR3 has 14 amino acids. The CDR3 region has the DNA TGTGCCAGCAGTGAAGGAACAGGGCCGGATACGCAGTATTTT. Translating gives CASSEGTGPDTQYF.

J is TRBJ2-7 and V is TRBV19, with D perhaps matching TRBD2 (7 bases). Trimming shortened V by 1 base and J by 4 bases, and 17 bases separated the two germline ends. The CDR3 is 16 residues long. Germline CDR1 is LNHDA and CDR2 is SQIVND (reference sequence). The CDR3 DNA reads TGTGCCAGTAGTATAGCGGCGGGGGCGGACGCTTACGAGCAGTACTTC. This sequence encodes CASSIAAGADAYEQYF.